This TCR beta chain was retrieved from a study of blood T cell repertoires in COVID-19 (dated by TCRdb to 2019 to 2021). Describing the broader study: Collaborator samples came from the United States, Italy and Spain and covered acute and convalescent phases of COVID-19. The material from the prospective study consisted of cDNA or gDNA derived from T cells, B-cell-depleted T cells, or PBMCs. Where HLA class I and class II types were available, the types were taken from metadata supplied by the sample provider, not from assay-based typing. Samples were obtained from the ongoing ImmuneRACE study (first 160 participants) and from 1,200 or so subjects provided by 6 global collaborators. The repertoires were made available in a free public database intended to serve as a resource for research on the immune response to SARS-CoV-2. A de-identified subject ID, COVID-19 status, age in years and sex were almost always included in the sample metadata. Subjects who had been exposed to COVID-19, were actively infected with it, or had recovered from it provided the deeply sampled blood TCRbeta repertoires that made up the dataset.

TCRbeta CDR3 regions were amplified from genomic DNA using the immunoSEQ Assay, a bias-controlled multiplex PCR. The published analysis was carried out like this. Within the assay, amplification of reference gene primers was used to estimate how many nucleated cells each sample contained. To quantify the absolute abundance of each unique TCRbeta CDR3 rearrangement, sequence reads were collapsed and filtered. For each sample, productive Simpson clonality was calculated as the square root of Simpson's diversity index over productive rearrangements. Drawn from immuneACCESS, this table holds only the in-frame rearrangements with V and J called that TCRdb kept. Clones are partly lost; checked studies trace under half to an unresolved V gene and leave the rest unexplained. V and J calls plus clone size are reproduced from that table; the DNA served to infer D and trimming. The sample records 100,000 to 150,000 clones, roughly 80% of which are singletons. The ten top clones hold about 2.4% of the sample.

Turning to this clone: This clone's antigen is unknown. No much larger clonotype is one base removed from it; base qualities were not supplied.

General findings and caveats noted by the study authors: The amount of clinical and demographic metadata varied by source and participant and was provided uncurated.

Enrolling through a virtual design, the prospective study's participants ranged in age from about 18 to 89 years and lived across roughly 24 United States geographic areas. Cohort assignment in the prospective study relied on participant-reported clinical history from a screening survey and a study questionnaire. Mobile phlebotomists in the prospective study collected whole blood, serum and a nasopharyngeal or oropharyngeal swab from every participant. Additional blood draws and questionnaires over an approximately 2-month period could optionally be provided by prospective study participants. Before DNA extraction, blood samples from the prospective study were shipped at room temperature or frozen. CDR1 MNHEY and CDR2 SVGAGI were looked up in the germline V gene. The V end gives up 0 bases and the J end 5 bases, leaving 5 bases in the junction not matched to a gene. The CDR3, cysteine through phenylalanine, is 16 amino acids long. This entry keeps only the CDR3 DNA: 48 bases, framed from base 1.

Sequencing input: PBMCs or T cells enriched from blood (not recorded which). The TCR was taken from a man in his forties or fifties with acute COVID-19. The chain joins TRBV6-5 to TRBJ1-2; TRBD1 fits 11 bases in the junction. At the DNA level, the sequence is TGTGCCAGCAGTTACTCCGGGACAGGGGGAGGGTATGGCTACACCTTC. Translated, this gives CASSYSGTGGGYGYTF.